This T cell receptor (beta chain) appears in the sequencing data of a study of cytomegalovirus exposure and HLA in healthy donors. Study observations and caveats: Later analysis indicated greater clonal expansion among HLA-associated TCR beta chains than among equally common other chains. The study flagged 150 to 200 TCR beta chains as cytomegalovirus-associated.

This CDR3 contains 15 residues. Per the germline V gene, CDR1 is GTSNPN and CDR2 is SVGIG (reference sequence). V was clipped by 5 bases and J by 2 bases, with 17 bases between them. With 60 Vbeta and 13 Jbeta primers, the PCR was carried out. Method: immunoSEQ multiplex PCR; TCRdb's copy keeps in-frame clones and lacks some. The sample yields 100,000 to 120,000 clones, more than 75% seen once. In the case of this clone: Its matching antigen is unknown.

The TCR was taken from a man aged 40-49 years in good health and CMV-seronegative. Input material: PBMCs. The chain employs TRBV30 and TRBJ2-3; TRBD1 is a possible D gene (5 bases). The CDR3, as DNA: TGTGCCTGGGTTGATAGGGGTTTTCACACAGATACGCAGTATTTT. As protein: CAWVDRGFHTDTQYF.